One T cell receptor (beta chain) is described in this entry. Which antigen it targets is not known. There are no base qualities to consult, and no much larger clone falls within one base. The cohort comprised fewer than 750 healthy bone marrow donors. All cohort members were sampled while nominally healthy, although unrecorded immune exposures were likely present. The donor was CMV seropositive and was included in the group of almost 300 seropositive cohort members. A peripheral blood sample was provided by each donor, and peripheral blood mononuclear cells were used for TCR beta sequencing. The Qiagen DNeasy Blood Extraction Kit was used to extract genomic DNA from the blood cell samples. This entry belongs to a study of cytomegalovirus exposure and HLA in healthy donors (TCRdb year 2017). With respect to the entire study: An earlier analysis of roughly 610 of the donors reported roughly 300 Gb of sequence data and 117 million unique TCR beta sequences obtained from around 190 million T cells. On average, roughly 240,000 unique TCR beta nucleotide sequences were sequenced per donor among roughly 430 genotyped donors of the cohort, with 15% to 20% of those sequences being non-productive. Every discovery cohort repertoire had been produced on one sequencing platform. Typing coverage differed by locus: A, B, C, DRB1 and DQB1 were typed in about 629-640 donors, DQA1 in about 550, DPA1 in approximately 610, and DPB1 in around 490. An earlier analysis of 450 to 750 of the donors used high-throughput TCR beta sequencing to judge whether each TCR beta V gene segment behaved as functional or pseudogenic. Because of strong linkage in the cohort, four to six DR-DQ haplotypes were treated as single units for association and clustering. In a later genetic analysis, genome-wide SNP genotypes for about three fifths of the roughly 670 donors were used, and that subset was treated as a discovery cohort. Along with the roughly 610-subject first cohort, a separate validation cohort of over a hundred different subjects was used. Donor age, sex, ethnicity and CMV serostatus were collected together with the repertoire data. An early release covering approximately 600 HLA-typed donors comprised 300 to 350 gigabases of sequencing data and approximately 85 million unique TCR sequences. HLA typing included class I and class II loci at four-digit resolution. In a later analysis, previously published TCR beta repertoires from several hundred donors were re-analyzed and high-resolution HLA genotyping was added so that TCR occurrence patterns could be studied. The T cell repertoires of under 750 subjects were profiled by immunosequencing and related to cytomegalovirus serostatus. High-throughput TCR immunosequencing, statistical association of individual TCRs with disease status, and machine learning were combined to predict cytomegalovirus infection status. The later analysis used no new phenotypic data to find candidate immune exposures, relying instead on TCR beta sequences and their occurrence across donors. Of the roughly 400 genotyped donors, 65% to 90% fell in the genetic ancestry cluster associated with self-reported Caucasian donors. The study aimed to test whether signatures of past pathogen exposure could be identified by cataloging public T cell receptors. The study at large found these results: Several of the top co-occurrence clusters appeared to be linked to parvovirus B19, influenza, CMV and Epstein-Barr virus, according to a later analysis. A further reported finding was that TCR beta sequences accurately predicted the HLA-A and HLA-B alleles for most subjects in the first cohort. Correlated functional status among segregating V segments might reflect linkage disequilibrium, but an unknown experimental factor could not be ruled out. A later analysis associated about 17,000 TCR beta sequences with specific HLA alleles at a false discovery rate of 0.05. Cytomegalovirus status was reported to be diagnosed by the classifier with high specificity and sensitivity in both the original and validation cohorts. The earlier analysis of a few hundred of the donors excluded some 15 rarely observed V segments, including chromosome 9 orphons, because counts were too low. Immune exposure information for the cohort was limited to CMV serostatus. The study listed 150 to 200 TCR beta chains as associated with cytomegalovirus. According to a later analysis, most CMV-associated TCR beta chains appeared to be HLA-restricted, and the HLA associations seemed to be driven largely by CMV exposure. The presence/absence analyses assumed that sequencing depth was roughly uniform across donors, and that assumption may not be true. An association between a missense DCLRE1C variant and V-gene and J-gene trimming of TCR beta chains was found in a later genetic analysis and replicated in an independent cohort. Some IMGT-functional V segments, including TRBV6-2 and TRBV6-3, could not be told apart with the 87-base-pair reads, so those segments were excluded. A later analysis found that TCR association rates varied across HLA loci, with DRB1 alleles showing the most associated TCRs and HLA-C alleles the fewest. A later genetic analysis reported fewer N-insertions in productive TCRs among donors in an Asian-associated ancestry cluster than the approximately 700-donor mean. In vitro tests confirmed that a few of the cytomegalovirus-associated TCR beta chains recognize cytomegalovirus antigens. Only TCR beta chains were sequenced in this cohort, and the absence of alpha or paired-chain data limited detectable features. Most TCR sequences were observed very rarely across donors, whereas some public TCRs were present in many individuals. A group of highly shared sequence variants was considered likely to be a technical artifact of the sequencing pipeline. An earlier analysis of approximately 540 of the donors showed that most TCR beta V segments appeared in productive rearrangements either about 87% or about 30% of the time, which broadly matched IMGT annotations. In a later analysis, HLA-associated TCR beta chains were found to be more clonally expanded and to have lower generation probabilities than equally common non-associated chains. According to the authors, the approach could potentially be generalized to other disease states and immunological phenotypes. HLA typing was unavailable for some donors at each locus, so association tests used only the typed subset. When HLA alleles, especially DR and DQ, strongly co-occurred, attributing TCR associations to individual alleles was difficult.

Looking up the germline V gene yields CDR1 SGHAT and CDR2 FQNNGV. From the cysteine up to the phenylalanine, the CDR3 has a length of 16 residues. Kept here is only the CDR3 DNA, which spans 48 bases and is read in frame from base 1. V is cut back by 5 bases and J by 6 bases, with 8 bases in the junction unmatched. Library preparation used the immunoSEQ multiplex PCR assay. For the multiplex PCR, a mixture combining 60 forward primers for TCR Vbeta segments and 13 reverse primers for TCR Jbeta segments was used. The CDR3 region of rearranged TCR beta genes was amplified from genomic DNA with a multiplex PCR assay. The Illumina HiSeq System was used to sequence the amplified TCR beta libraries as 87-base-pair reads. The published analysis was carried out like this. Across the 500 to 850 repertoires, a later analysis counted 60 million to 90 million unique TCR beta chains, approximately 12 million of which were shared by at least two donors. Raw reads were error-corrected and collapsed into unique sequences by a nearest-neighbor algorithm in which closely related sequences were merged to remove PCR and sequencing errors. Alignment of CDR3 sequences to IMGT reference sequences was used to assign V, D and J gene segments. For a sequence to be retained, at least a six-nucleotide match to both a V gene segment and a J gene segment was required. A rearrangement counted as productive if the CDR3 had no stop codons and remained in frame with V and J, and every other rearrangement counted as non-productive. Following IMGT convention, CDR3 was defined as the stretch from the second conserved V-encoded cysteine up to the conserved J-encoded phenylalanine. In an earlier analysis of 550 to 650 of the donors, sequences lacking an unambiguous match to a single V gene segment were excluded. In an earlier analysis of 587 of the donors, V segments were called functional above 56.7% productive rearrangements and were called segregating when the between-donor standard deviation exceeded 5%. A statistical classification framework was built for diagnosing cytomegalovirus status from the catalog of TCR beta chain sequences. V and J gene assignment, in a later analysis, came from comparing TCR nucleotide sequences with IMGT/GENE-DB human TR gene sequences. In a later analysis, CDR3 sequences and most-parsimonious VDJ recombination scenarios were assigned using the TCRdist pipeline. A later analysis defined each TCR beta chain by its CDR3 amino acid sequence plus V-gene family, and excluded reads lacking a unique V-gene family. To address suspected cross-contamination and a sequencing artifact, a later analysis removed a few hundred highly shared, low-generation-probability nucleotide sequences. In a later analysis, a clonal expansion index for each public chain was calculated from normalized within-repertoire ranks of inferred template counts. Generation probabilities in a later analysis came from a VDJ recombination model fitted to out-of-frame rearrangements, and those results were checked against IGoR. In a later analysis, TCR-TCR, TCR-HLA and TCR-CMV co-occurrence was scored with hypergeometric tests, and a repertoire-size bias correction was applied to TCR pairs. A later analysis estimated false discovery rates by permuting HLA or CMV assignments 20 times. In a later analysis, co-occurring TCRs were grouped with DBSCAN, and TCRdist sequence similarity was added when clustering was performed within HLA-allele-positive subsets. For co-occurrence clustering, repertoires with fewer than 30,000 or more than 120,000 public chains were excluded, along with roughly 5 repertoires with anomalous nucleotide sharing. TCRdb limited this immuneACCESS table to in-frame rearrangements with V and J called. A share of clones is missing; checked studies link under half to unresolved V genes, and the rest is unexplained. V, J and clone size are those of that table, while D and trimming were read from the DNA. The sample yields 80,000 to 130,000 clones; about four fifths were counted once. The ten largest clones represent over 4% of the sample.

This sequence originates from a female donor in good health and CMV-seropositive. The sample taken for sequencing was PBMCs. The V gene is TRBV11-2 and the J gene is TRBJ2-1; 12 middle bases align to TRBD2. The CDR3 amino acid sequence is: CASSRSLAGGFNEQFF. The DNA sequence is as follows: TGTGCCAGCAGCCGTTCACTAGCGGGGGGTTTCAATGAGCAGTTCTTC.